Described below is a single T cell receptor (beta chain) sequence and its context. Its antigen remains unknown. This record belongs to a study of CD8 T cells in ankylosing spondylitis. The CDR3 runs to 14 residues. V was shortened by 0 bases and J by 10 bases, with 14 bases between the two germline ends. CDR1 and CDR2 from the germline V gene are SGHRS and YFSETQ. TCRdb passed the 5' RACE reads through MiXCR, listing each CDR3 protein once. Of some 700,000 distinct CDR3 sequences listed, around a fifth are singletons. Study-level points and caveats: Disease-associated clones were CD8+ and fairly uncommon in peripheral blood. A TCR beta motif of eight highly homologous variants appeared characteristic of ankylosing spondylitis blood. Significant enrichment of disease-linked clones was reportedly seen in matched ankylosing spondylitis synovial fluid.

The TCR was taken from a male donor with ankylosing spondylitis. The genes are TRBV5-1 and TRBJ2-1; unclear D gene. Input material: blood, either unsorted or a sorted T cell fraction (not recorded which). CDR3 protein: CASSLERPADEQFF. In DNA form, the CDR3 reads TGCGCCAGCAGCTTGGAACGACCGGCTGACGAGCAGTTCTTC. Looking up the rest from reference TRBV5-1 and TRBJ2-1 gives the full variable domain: KAGVTQTPRYLIKTRGQQVTLSCSPISGHRSVSWYQQTPGQGLQFLFEYFSETQRNKGNFPGRFSGRQFSNSRSEMNVSTLELGDSALYLCASSLERPADEQFFGPGTRLTVL.